This TCR beta chain was sequenced for a study of shared clonotypes between healthy human individuals. Study summary: Sampling drew on donors who were a couple of women and a few men aged 18 to 49.

With respect to this clone: The antigen remains undetermined. This sample also contains other DNA sequences that code for the same CDR3.

Overall study findings and caveats: Rarefaction showed that sequencing of sorted subsets was incomplete (despite large depth). Sharing across four donors was highest in naive CD4 (roughly 5%) and lowest in memory CD8 (around 0.4%).

Generated by immunoSEQ multiplex PCR, the TCRdb table keeps only in-frame clones and is missing some. The sample shows a few million clones, approximately 93% of them seen only once. The source is a man younger than 35 in good health. Some clones in this sample may be carry-over from other donors' samples. The specimen sequenced was naive CD4+ T cells from PBMCs. The subset denotes: CD45RA+ positively selected.

CDR3 nucleotide sequence: TGTGCCAGCAGCTTGTTAGGCAGCTACGAGCAGTACTTC. Translating it yields CASSLLGSYEQYF. V is TRBV5-6 and J is TRBJ2-7; no clear D gene. V was trimmed by 1 base and J by 3 bases, leaving 8 bases between them. Germline assignment: CDR1 SGHDT and CDR2 YYEEEE. The CDR3 has 13 amino acids.